The 6 T cell receptor beta chains below come from one sample, sequenced in a study of control samples from healthy donors and cancer patients. The data were produced by immunoSEQ multiplex PCR, yet TCRdb's version contains in-frame clones alone and is incomplete. The sample consists of tens of thousands of clones, roughly nine tenths of them appearing once. Sequenced input: PBMCs. These receptors came from a man aged 60-69 years with colorectal cancer.

V is TRBV4-2 and J is TRBJ2-7, with TRBD2 as a possible D gene (5 bases). This CDR3 contains 12 residues. V was shortened by 1 base and J by 6 bases, with 7 bases between the two germline ends. Per germline, CDR1 LGHNA and CDR2 YNFKEQ. In nucleotides, the CDR3 is TGTGCCAGCAGCCAAGGGGAGCTCGAGCAGTACTTC. Protein product: CASSQGELEQYF.

The genes are TRBV7-9 and TRBJ2-2; 7 nucleotides match TRBD1. V shed 1 base and J 6 bases; nucleotides not matched to a gene: 2. The CDR3 totals 14 residues. CDR1 SEHNR and CDR2 FQNEAQ come from the germline V gene (reference sequence). CDR3 DNA: TGTGCCAGCAGCTTAGGGACAGGCCCCGGGGAGCTGTTTTTT. This encodes CASSLGTGPGELFF. Looking up the rest from reference TRBV7-9 and TRBJ2-2 gives the full variable domain: DTGVSQNPRHKITKRGQNVTFRCDPISEHNRLYWYRQTLGQGPEFLTYFQNEAQLEKSRLLSDRFSAERPKGSFSTLEIQRTEQGDSAMYLCASSLGTGPGELFFGEGSRLTVL.

CDR3 protein: CASSDSKVLSSGNTIYF. DNA of the CDR3: TGTGCCAGCAGTGACTCAAAGGTCCTCAGCTCTGGAAACACCATATATTTT. This chain uses TRBV6-4 with TRBJ1-3; D gene ambiguous. V dropped 0 bases and J dropped 0 bases, with 12 bases sitting between them. In germline, CDR1 is MRHNA, CDR2 SNTAGT. The CDR3 covers 17 residues.

The rearrangement links TRBV6-5 to TRBJ1-3; 9 nucleotides align to TRBD1. J was trimmed by 1 base and V by 7 bases; bases with no gene match: 5. CDR1 and CDR2 (germline): MNHEY, SVGAGI. The CDR3 runs 15 residues. The CDR3 reads CASNLQGASGNTIYF. CDR3 DNA sequence: TGTGCCAGCAACCTACAGGGGGCATCTGGAAACACCATATATTTT.

The chain uses TRBV2 and TRBJ1-2; D unresolved. The germline V and J ends were trimmed by 7 bases and 2 bases, with 14 bases remaining between them. Germline CDR1 SNHLY, CDR2 FYNNEI. This CDR3 is built from 14 residues. The CDR3 coding sequence is TGTGCCAGCACAAGACCGGAAGAAAACTATGGCTACACCTTC. It yields the protein CASTRPEENYGYTF.

In its sample, this clone was seen once. One end of the junction does not line up with germline, which may come from a read error. V usage is TRBV27 and J usage is TRBJ2-1; 9 bases fit TRBD1. Germline assignment: CDR1 MNHEY and CDR2 SMNVEV (reference sequence). The CDR3 runs to 14 residues. The CDR3 protein is CASTLGTGYNEQFF. The CDR3 DNA reads as TGTGCCAGCACTTTAGGGACAGGGTACAATGAGCAGTTCTTC.